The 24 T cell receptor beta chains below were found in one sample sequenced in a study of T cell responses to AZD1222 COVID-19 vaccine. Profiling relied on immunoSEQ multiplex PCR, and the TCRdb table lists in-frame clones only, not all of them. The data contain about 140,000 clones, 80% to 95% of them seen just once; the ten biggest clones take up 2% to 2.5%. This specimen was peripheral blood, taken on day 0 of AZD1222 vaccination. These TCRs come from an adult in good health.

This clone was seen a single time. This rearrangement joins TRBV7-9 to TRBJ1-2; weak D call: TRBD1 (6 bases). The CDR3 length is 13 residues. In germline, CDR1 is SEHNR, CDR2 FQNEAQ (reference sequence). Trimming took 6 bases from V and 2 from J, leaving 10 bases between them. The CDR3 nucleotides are TGTGCCAGCAGTCCTACAGGGAACTATGGCTACACCTTC. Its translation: CASSPTGNYGYTF.

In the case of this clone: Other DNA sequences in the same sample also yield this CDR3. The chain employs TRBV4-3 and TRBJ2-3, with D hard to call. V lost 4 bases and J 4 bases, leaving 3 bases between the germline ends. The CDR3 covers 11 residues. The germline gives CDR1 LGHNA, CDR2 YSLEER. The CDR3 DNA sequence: TGCGCCAGCAGCCTCGCAGATACGCAGTATTTT. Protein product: CASSLADTQYF.

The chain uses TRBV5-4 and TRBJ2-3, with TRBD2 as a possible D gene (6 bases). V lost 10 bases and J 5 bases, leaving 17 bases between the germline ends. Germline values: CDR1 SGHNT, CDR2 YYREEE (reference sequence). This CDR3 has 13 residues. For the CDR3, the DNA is TGTGCCGGACACGTTGCGGGACTAGATACGCAGTATTTT. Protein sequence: CAGHVAGLDTQYF.

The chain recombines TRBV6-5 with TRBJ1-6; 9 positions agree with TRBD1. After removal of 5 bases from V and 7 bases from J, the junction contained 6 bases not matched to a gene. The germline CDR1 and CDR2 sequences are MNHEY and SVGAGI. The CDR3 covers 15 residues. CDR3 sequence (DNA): TGTGCCAGCAGTCGGACAGGGGTATTCAATTCACCCCTCCACTTT. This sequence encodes CASSRTGVFNSPLHF.

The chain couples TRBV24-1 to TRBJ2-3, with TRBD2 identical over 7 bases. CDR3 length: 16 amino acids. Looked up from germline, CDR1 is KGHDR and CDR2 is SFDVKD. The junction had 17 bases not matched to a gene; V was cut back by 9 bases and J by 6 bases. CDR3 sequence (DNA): TGTGCCACCCAATCGCGGGAGTACGGGGGTGGGGATACGCAGTATTTT. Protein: CATQSREYGGGDTQYF.

CDR3 protein: CASSRGTSGELYEQYF. The CDR3 DNA reads as TGCGCCAGCAGCCGCGGGACTAGCGGGGAACTCTACGAGCAGTACTTC. The rearrangement links TRBV4-1 to TRBJ2-7, with 13 bases that match TRBD2. The V and J ends lost 4 bases and 3 bases, in that order; junction bases with no gene match: 6. The germline gives CDR1 MGHRA, CDR2 YSYEKL. This CDR3 is 16 amino acids long.

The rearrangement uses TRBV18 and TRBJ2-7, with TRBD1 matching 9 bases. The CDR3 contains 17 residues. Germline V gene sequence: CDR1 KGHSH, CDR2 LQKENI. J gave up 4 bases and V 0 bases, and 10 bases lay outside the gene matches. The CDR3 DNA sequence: TGTGCCAGCTCACCACCCAATTCGGGACAGGGTATGTACGAGCAGTACTTC. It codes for CASSPPNSGQGMYEQYF.

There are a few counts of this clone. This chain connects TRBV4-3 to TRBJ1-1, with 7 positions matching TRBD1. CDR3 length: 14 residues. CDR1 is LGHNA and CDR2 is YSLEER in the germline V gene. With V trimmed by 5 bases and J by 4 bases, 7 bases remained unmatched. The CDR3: CASSVTGSVTEAFF. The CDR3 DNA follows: TGCGCCAGCAGCGTGACAGGGTCGGTCACTGAAGCTTTCTTT.

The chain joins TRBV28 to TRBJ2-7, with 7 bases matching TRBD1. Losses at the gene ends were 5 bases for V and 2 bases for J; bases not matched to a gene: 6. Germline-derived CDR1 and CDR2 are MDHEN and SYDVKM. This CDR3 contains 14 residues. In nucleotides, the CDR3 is TGTGCCAGCAGTCCACGGGACAGACCCTACGAGCAGTACTTC. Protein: CASSPRDRPYEQYF.

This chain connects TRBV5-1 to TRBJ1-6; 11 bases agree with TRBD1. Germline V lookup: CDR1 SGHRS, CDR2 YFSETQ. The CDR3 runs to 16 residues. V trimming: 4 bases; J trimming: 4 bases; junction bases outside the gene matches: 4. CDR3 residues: CASSEGQGGYNSPLHF. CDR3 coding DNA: TGCGCCAGCAGCGAGGGACAGGGGGGATATAATTCACCCCTCCACTTT. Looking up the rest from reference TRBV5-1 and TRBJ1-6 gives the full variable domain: KAGVTQTPRYLIKTRGQQVTLSCSPISGHRSVSWYQQTPGQGLQFLFEYFSETQRNKGNFPGRFSGRQFSNSRSEMNVSTLELGDSALYLCASSEGQGGYNSPLHFGNGTRLTVT.

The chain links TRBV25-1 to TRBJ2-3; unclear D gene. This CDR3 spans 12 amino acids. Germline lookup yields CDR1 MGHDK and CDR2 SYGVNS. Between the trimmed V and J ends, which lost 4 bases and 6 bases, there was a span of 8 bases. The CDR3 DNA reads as TGTGCCAGCAGTGTCCTAGTGGATACGCAGTATTTT. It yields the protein CASSVLVDTQYF. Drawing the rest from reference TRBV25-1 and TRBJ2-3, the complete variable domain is EADIYQTPRYLVIGTGKKITLECSQTMGHDKMYWYQQDPGMELHLIHYSYGVNSTEKGDLSSESTVSRIRTEHFPLTLESARPSHTSQYLCASSVLVDTQYFGPGTRLTVL.

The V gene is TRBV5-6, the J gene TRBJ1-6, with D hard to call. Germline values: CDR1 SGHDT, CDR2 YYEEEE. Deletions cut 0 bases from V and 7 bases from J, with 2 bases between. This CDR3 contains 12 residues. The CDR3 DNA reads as TGTGCCAGCAGCTTGGGAAATTCACCCCTCCACTTT. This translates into CASSLGNSPLHF.

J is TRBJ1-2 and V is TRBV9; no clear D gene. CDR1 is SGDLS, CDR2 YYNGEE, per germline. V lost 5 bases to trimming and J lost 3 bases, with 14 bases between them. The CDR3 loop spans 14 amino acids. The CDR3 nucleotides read TGTGCCAGCAGTCGACCTTCGTGGGACTATGGCTACACCTTC. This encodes CASSRPSWDYGYTF.

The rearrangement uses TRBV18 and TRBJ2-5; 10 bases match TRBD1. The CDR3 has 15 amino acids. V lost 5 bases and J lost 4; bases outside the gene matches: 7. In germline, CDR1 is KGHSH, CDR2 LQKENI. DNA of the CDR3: TGTGCCAGCTCAGAACGACAGGGGGCAGCAGAGACCCAGTACTTC. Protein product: CASSERQGAAETQYF. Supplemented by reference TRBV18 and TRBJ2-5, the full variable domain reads NAGVMQNPRHLVRRRGQEARLRCSPMKGHSHVYWYRQLPEEGLKFMVYLQKENIIDESGMPKERFSAEFPKEGPSILRIQQVVRGDSAAYFCASSERQGAAETQYFGPGTRLLVL.

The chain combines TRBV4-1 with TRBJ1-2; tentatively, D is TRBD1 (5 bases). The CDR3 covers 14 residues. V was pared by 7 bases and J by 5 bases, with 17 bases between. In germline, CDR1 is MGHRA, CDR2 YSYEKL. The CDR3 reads CASTQEAGVYGYTF. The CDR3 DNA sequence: TGCGCCAGCACGCAAGAAGCGGGGGTTTATGGCTACACCTTC.

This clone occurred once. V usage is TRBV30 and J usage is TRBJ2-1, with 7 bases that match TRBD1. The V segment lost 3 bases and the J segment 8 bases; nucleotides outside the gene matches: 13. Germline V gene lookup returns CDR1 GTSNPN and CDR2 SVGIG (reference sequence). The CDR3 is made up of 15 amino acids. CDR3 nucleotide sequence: TGTGCCTGGAGCCCTGGGCAGGGGGTTTGGGATGAGCAGTTCTTC. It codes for CAWSPGQGVWDEQFF.

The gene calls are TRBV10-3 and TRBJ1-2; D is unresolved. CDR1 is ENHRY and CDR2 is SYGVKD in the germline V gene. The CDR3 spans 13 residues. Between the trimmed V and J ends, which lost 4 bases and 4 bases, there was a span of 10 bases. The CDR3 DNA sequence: TGTGCCATCAGTGGCCGAACCTTCTATGGCTACACCTTC. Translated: CAISGRTFYGYTF.

CDR3 nucleotide sequence: TGCGCCAGCAGCTTACGGTACGCTAGCGGGATACCTGCCGGGGAGCTGTTTTTT. Translated: CASSLRYASGIPAGELFF. V is TRBV5-1 and J is TRBJ2-2; 9 bases map to TRBD2. Germline CDR1 reads SGHRS; CDR2 reads YFSETQ. V shed 2 bases, J shed 6 bases, and the junction held 14 bases outside the gene matches. The CDR3 runs 18 residues.

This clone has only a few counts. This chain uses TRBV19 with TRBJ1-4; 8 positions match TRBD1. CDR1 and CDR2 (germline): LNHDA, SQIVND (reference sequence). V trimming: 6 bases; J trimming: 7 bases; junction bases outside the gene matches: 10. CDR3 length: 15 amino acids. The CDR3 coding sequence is TGTGCCAGTAGCCCACTTCAGGGGGCGGGTGAAAAACTGTTTTTT. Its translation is CASSPLQGAGEKLFF.

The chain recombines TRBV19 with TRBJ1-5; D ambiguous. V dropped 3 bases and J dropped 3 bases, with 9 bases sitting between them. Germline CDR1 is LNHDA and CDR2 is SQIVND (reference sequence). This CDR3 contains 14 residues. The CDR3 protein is CASSIASTNQPQHF. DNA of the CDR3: TGTGCCAGTAGTATTGCCAGCACCAATCAGCCCCAGCATTTT.

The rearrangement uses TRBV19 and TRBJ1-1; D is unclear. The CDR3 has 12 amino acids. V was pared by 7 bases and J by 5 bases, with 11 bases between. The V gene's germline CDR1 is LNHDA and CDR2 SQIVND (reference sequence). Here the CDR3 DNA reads TGTGCCAGTACTTGGGGTGGAACTGAAGCTTTCTTT. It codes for CASTWGGTEAFF.

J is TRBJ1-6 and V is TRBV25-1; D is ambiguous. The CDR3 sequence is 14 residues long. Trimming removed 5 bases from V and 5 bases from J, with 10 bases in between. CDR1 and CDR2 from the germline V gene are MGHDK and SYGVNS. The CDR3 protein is CASSPSGNNSPLHF. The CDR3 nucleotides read TGTGCCAGCAGTCCGAGCGGGAATAATTCACCCCTCCACTTT.

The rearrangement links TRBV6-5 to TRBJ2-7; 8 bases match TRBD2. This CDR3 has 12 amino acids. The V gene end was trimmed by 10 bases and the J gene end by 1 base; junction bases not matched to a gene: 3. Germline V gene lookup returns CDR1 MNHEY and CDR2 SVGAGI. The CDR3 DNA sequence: TGTGCCACCCAGCGGGGGTCCTACGAGCAGTACTTC. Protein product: CATQRGSYEQYF.

Here the CDR3 DNA reads TGTGCCAGCAGCTTAGATCTTATAGGGGGATCGTTAACCTACGAGCAGTACTTC. It codes for CASSLDLIGGSLTYEQYF. The rearrangement uses TRBV11-2 and TRBJ2-7, with D tentatively TRBD1 (6 bases). V dropped 0 bases and J dropped 2 bases, with 20 bases sitting between them. The CDR3 runs to 18 residues. Germline V gives CDR1 SGHAT, CDR2 FQNNGV.